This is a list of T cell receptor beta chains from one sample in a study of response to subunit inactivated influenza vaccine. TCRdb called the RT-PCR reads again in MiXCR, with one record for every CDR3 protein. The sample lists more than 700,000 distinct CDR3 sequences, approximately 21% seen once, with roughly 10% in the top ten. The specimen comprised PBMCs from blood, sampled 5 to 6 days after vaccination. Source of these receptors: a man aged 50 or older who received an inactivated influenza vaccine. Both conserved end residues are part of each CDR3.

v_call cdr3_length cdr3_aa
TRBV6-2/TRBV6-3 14 CASSSYRVNTEALF
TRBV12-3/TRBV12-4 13 CASGRLSSYEQYF
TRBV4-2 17 CASSQPNPGQYNSPLHF
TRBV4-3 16 CASSHLSGGGYNEQFF
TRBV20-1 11 CSARDRTEQYF
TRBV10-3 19 CAISESQAGGPSGRETQYF
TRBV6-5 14 CASSLSGEGYGYTF
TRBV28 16 CASSSLASGSGYEQYF
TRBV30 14 CAWSPGSGTDTQYF
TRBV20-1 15 CSARRLAGASDTQYF
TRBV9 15 CASSPGGQGIGEQYF
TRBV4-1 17 CASSQAFFPGRNEKLFF
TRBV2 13 CGGRAFSGNTIYF
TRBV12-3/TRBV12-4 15 CASSFEGRGIRGYTF
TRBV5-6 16 CASSTFIRMTYNEQFF
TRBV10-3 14 CAISERTSGNTIYF
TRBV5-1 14 CASSLTGFSGEQYF
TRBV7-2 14 CASSAQDVVLPLHF
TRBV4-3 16 CASSQDLSTANQPQHF
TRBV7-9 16 CASRGARQGRVYGYTF
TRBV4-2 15 CASSQRDGHNSPLHF
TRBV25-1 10 CASSLGEQFF
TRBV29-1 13 CSVATRVSYEQYF
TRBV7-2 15 CASSLRGAGGSPLHF
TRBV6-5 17 CASSYSSTEIAKNIQYF
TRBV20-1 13 CSATLAGGETQYF
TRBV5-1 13 CASSLSDGDTQYF
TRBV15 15 CATSMDRSANYGYTF
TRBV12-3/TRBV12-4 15 CASSIRRRINSPLHF
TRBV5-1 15 CASSQTLTQTGEQFF
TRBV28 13 CASGTQGGGGYTF
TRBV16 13 CASSQSGQFEQYF
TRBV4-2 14 CASSQAGTGEGYTF
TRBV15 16 CATSRARLAGGETQYF
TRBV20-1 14 CSARNRDSSYEQYF
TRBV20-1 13 CSPSGLAKNIQYF
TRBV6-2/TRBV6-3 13 CASSRTFNYGYTF
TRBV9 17 CASSAQIVANSNQPQHF
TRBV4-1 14 CASSPGSDRETQYF
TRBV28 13 CASSLPHRGEQYF
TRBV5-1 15 CASSPMGTVNTEAFF
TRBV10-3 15 CAIKGLATSTDTQYF
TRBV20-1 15 CSATYRDRGRGELFF
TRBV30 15 CAWSVEWLRGAEQFF
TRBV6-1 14 CASTSGVLGETQYF
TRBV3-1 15 CASSQGGGKNYEQYF
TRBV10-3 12 CAGRDSGGGYTF
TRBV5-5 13 CASSMATTETQYF
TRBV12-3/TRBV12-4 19 CTFSFFPSGRRDRTDTQYF
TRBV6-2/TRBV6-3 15 CASRTEGPRTGELFF
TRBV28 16 CASSSPGQGTADTQYF
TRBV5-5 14 CASSLNDGSDGYTF
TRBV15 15 CATSRTLAGQETQYF
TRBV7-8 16 CASSPGTGLWNQPQHF
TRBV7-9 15 CASSPQFADTGELFF